These 28 T cell receptor beta chains came from one sample sequenced in a study of T cell repertoires in cytomegalovirus infection. TCRdb independently ran MiXCR on the reads; one entry per CDR3 protein. The sample shows tens of thousands of distinct CDR3 sequences, about a fifth of them seen only once. These TCRs are of unknown antigen specificity. The sequencing here drew on CD8+ T cells from cultured PBMCs, taken from culture after CMV antigen stimulation. The receptors shown here come from a human donor in good health (CMV status not recorded). Some clones in this sample may be carry-over from other donors' samples.

This clonotype was counted between two and nine times. This rearrangement joins TRBV11-2 to TRBJ2-5; D may be TRBD1 (5 bases). Per the germline V gene, CDR1 is SGHAT and CDR2 is FQNNGV. The ends were cut back, 1 base at V and 3 bases at J, with 12 bases in the middle. The CDR3 spans 15 residues. CDR3 sequence reads: CASSLGPREEETQYF. DNA of the CDR3: TGTGCCAGCAGCTTAGGGCCCAGGGAAGAAGAGACCCAGTACTTC. The whole variable domain, remainder taken from reference TRBV11-2 and TRBJ2-5, is EAGVAQSPRYKIIEKRQSVAFWCNPISGHATLYWYQQILGQGPKLLIQFQNNGVVDDSQLPKDRFSAERLKGVDSTLKIQPAKLEDSAVYLCASSLGPREEETQYFGPGTRLLVL.

The chain has TRBV7-9 and TRBJ2-3; no clear D gene. There are 13 residues in the CDR3. Trimming took off 2 bases at V and 0 bases at J, with 3 bases between the two ends. Germline V lookup: CDR1 SEHNR, CDR2 FQNEAQ (reference sequence). Here the CDR3 DNA reads TGTGCCAGCAGCTTAATCAGCACAGATACGCAGTATTTT. This translates into CASSLISTDTQYF.

This clonotype has a handful of counts. The chain employs TRBV12-3 or TRBV12-4 and TRBJ2-2; perhaps TRBD1 as D (6 bases). The CDR3 loop spans 14 amino acids. V was pared by 6 bases and J by 4 bases, with 12 bases between. For the CDR3, the DNA is TGTGCCAGCAGCCTTGGACAGTTCACCGGGGAGCTGTTTTTT. This translates into CASSLGQFTGELFF.

In its sample, this clonotype was seen a few times. The genes are TRBV6-2 or TRBV6-3 and TRBJ2-7; TRBD2 matches at 10 bases. Trimming took 4 bases from V and 6 from J; bases not matched to a gene: 6. This CDR3 is built from 14 residues. CDR1 is MNHEY and CDR2 is SVGEGT in the germline V gene. The CDR3 DNA is TGTGCCAGCAGTTGGACTAGCGGATCGTTCGAGCAGTACTTC. Amino acids: CASSWTSGSFEQYF.

The chain combines TRBV28 with TRBJ2-7, with 9 bases that match TRBD1. Germline CDR1 reads MDHEN; CDR2 reads SYDVKM. J lost 3 bases, V lost 5 bases, and 8 bases had no gene match. There are 15 residues in the CDR3. CDR3 protein: CASSPTGGGHYEQYF. The CDR3 DNA follows: TGTGCCAGCAGTCCCACAGGGGGCGGTCACTACGAGCAGTACTTC.

This clonotype was observed a handful of times. V and J are TRBV6-6 and TRBJ1-2; D is uncertain. V gave up 7 bases and J gave up 4 bases, with 16 bases separating them. CDR1 MNHNY and CDR2 SVGAGI come from the germline V gene (reference sequence). This CDR3 has 14 amino acids. In nucleotides, the CDR3 is TGTGCCAGCAAAGGCCGAGGTTCGGGCTATGGCTACACCTTC. The encoded protein is CASKGRGSGYGYTF.

This clonotype has a count of ten or more. This chain joins TRBV7-8 and TRBJ2-1; 7 bases align to TRBD1. This CDR3 has 13 amino acids. V was pared by 5 bases and J by 10 bases, with 8 bases of the junction left unmatched. Germline CDR1 reads SGHVS; CDR2 reads FQNEAQ. The CDR3 sequence: CASSQGGPREQFF. DNA for the CDR3: TGTGCCAGCAGCCAAGGGGGCCCCCGAGAGCAGTTCTTC.

The chain combines TRBV6-5 with TRBJ2-7, with D possibly called TRBD1 or TRBD2 (6 bases each). V lost 4 bases to trimming and J lost 6 bases, with 13 bases between them. The CDR3 is 13 residues long. CDR1 MNHEY and CDR2 SVGAGI come from the germline V gene. The DNA for the CDR3 is TGTGCCAGCAGTTTCGGGGGCTCTGGCGAGCAGTACTTC. Translation gives CASSFGGSGEQYF.

The table lists this clonotype with a few counts. The V call is TRBV27, the J call TRBJ2-4; D gene unclear. V was clipped by 3 bases and J by 5 bases, with 8 bases between them. Germline CDR1 is MNHEY and CDR2 is SMNVEV (reference sequence). CDR3 length: 13 residues. CDR3 protein: CASSFQGENIQYF. CDR3 in DNA: TGTGCCAGCAGTTTCCAAGGAGAAAACATTCAGTACTTC.

A few counts support this clonotype. The rearrangement joins TRBV6-1 to TRBJ2-2, with D unresolved. The germline V and J ends were trimmed by 5 bases and 0 bases, with 10 bases remaining between them. The CDR3 loop spans 15 amino acids. The germline gives CDR1 MNHNS, CDR2 SASEGT. CDR3 coding DNA: TGTGCCAGCAGTTGGGTGGAACCGAACACCGGGGAGCTGTTTTTT. Translated, it gives CASSWVEPNTGELFF.

The V gene is TRBV27, the J gene TRBJ2-7; the D is unclear. The V gene lost 0 bases and the J gene lost 3 bases, with 9 bases spanning the gap. CDR3 size: 14 residues. CDR1 and CDR2 (germline): MNHEY, SMNVEV (reference sequence). This CDR3 is CASSLSPGIYEQYF. The CDR3 coding sequence is TGTGCCAGCAGTTTATCTCCAGGAATCTACGAGCAGTACTTC.

In its sample, this clonotype was seen a few times. The chain recombines TRBV7-2 with TRBJ2-1; TRBD2 aligns across 14 bases. Germline V gene lookup returns CDR1 SGHTA and CDR2 FQGNSA. The CDR3 contains 20 residues. Trimming removed 3 bases from V and 0 bases from J; junction bases left unmatched: 10. The DNA of the CDR3 is TGTGCCAGCAGCTTCCTTGGGGGACTAGCGGGGGTAAGCTCCTACAATGAGCAGTTCTTC. Its translation is CASSFLGGLAGVSSYNEQFF.

Only a few counts were recorded for this clonotype. J is TRBJ1-1 and V is TRBV7-2; D remains ambiguous. Germline assignment: CDR1 SGHTA and CDR2 FQGNSA. Trimming removed 3 bases at V and 1 base at J, with 12 bases between. The CDR3 has 15 residues. DNA of the CDR3: TGTGCCAGCAGCTTGCTGGCAGGCGAGAACACTGAAGCTTTCTTT. The encoded protein is CASSLLAGENTEAFF.

The chain links TRBV9 to TRBJ1-6; 12 bases are a match to TRBD1. The CDR3 is 17 amino acids. The V gene's germline CDR1 is SGDLS and CDR2 YYNGEE. V was pared by 3 bases and J by 14 bases, with 15 bases of the junction left unmatched. CDR3 coding DNA: TGTGCCAGCAGCGCGGGGGGGGGACAGGGGGCGTCAAAGGCCCTCCACTTT. Protein product: CASSAGGGQGASKALHF.

The V and J genes are TRBV27 and TRBJ2-7; D could derive from TRBD1 or TRBD2 (5 bases each). Per the germline V gene, CDR1 is MNHEY and CDR2 is SMNVEV (reference sequence). This CDR3 is 15 amino acids long. V gave up 0 bases and J gave up 5 bases, with 14 bases separating them. The CDR3 spells CASSLSGTGGNEQYF. CDR3 coding DNA: TGTGCCAGCAGTTTATCCGGGACGGGTGGCAACGAGCAGTACTTC.

The J gene is TRBJ2-7, the V gene TRBV12-3 or TRBV12-4, with 7 bases identical to TRBD2. The CDR3 has 14 amino acids. The trim removed 6 bases at V and 3 bases at J, leaving 8 bases unmatched. This CDR3 reads CASSRPGLNYEQYF. The CDR3 nucleotides read TGTGCCAGCAGCAGGCCGGGACTAAACTACGAGCAGTACTTC.

The chain joins TRBV5-6 to TRBJ2-2; weak D call: TRBD2 (6 bases). Germline CDR1 and CDR2: SGHDT and YYEEEE. The CDR3 has 16 amino acids. Trimming left V 2 bases short and J 2 bases short, with 13 bases between. The CDR3: CASSFWGGDNTGELFF. In nucleotides, the CDR3 is TGTGCCAGCAGCTTTTGGGGAGGAGACAACACCGGGGAGCTGTTTTTT.

The V and J genes are TRBV6-1 and TRBJ1-2; D uncertain. The germline gives CDR1 MNHNS, CDR2 SASEGT. This CDR3 contains 10 residues. Trimming took 10 bases from V and 5 from J, leaving 8 bases between them. The CDR3 DNA reads as TGTGCCACCCTCCAATATGGCTACACCTTC. This codes for CATLQYGYTF.

This clonotype turned up a few times. This chain links TRBV13 with TRBJ2-7; the match to TRBD1 covers 10 bases. The V segment lost 3 bases and the J segment 3 bases; nucleotides outside the gene matches: 2. The CDR3 has 14 amino acids. Germline V gives CDR1 PRHDT, CDR2 FYEKMQ (reference sequence). The CDR3 is CASSFWTGGYEQYF. For the CDR3, the DNA is TGTGCCAGCAGCTTCTGGACAGGGGGCTACGAGCAGTACTTC.

This rearrangement joins TRBV7-9 to TRBJ2-5; D might be TRBD1 (5 bases). V lost 5 bases and J lost 4, with 14 bases in between. CDR3 length: 14 residues. Germline V gene lookup returns CDR1 SEHNR and CDR2 FQNEAQ (reference sequence). The CDR3 loop is CASSHQGFGETQYF. CDR3 nucleotide sequence: TGTGCCAGCAGCCACCAGGGATTTGGAGAGACCCAGTACTTC.

This clonotype was picked up many times. The chain employs TRBV7-3 and TRBJ2-1; 13 nucleotides agree with TRBD2. The CDR3 spans 15 residues. CDR1 and CDR2 from the germline V gene are SGHTA and FQGTGA. Trimming at V came to 5 bases and at J to 5 bases, leaving 3 bases not matched to a gene. CDR3 nucleotides: TGTGCCAGCAGCCGCGGACTAGCGGGGGACAATGAGCAGTTCTTC. This sequence encodes CASSRGLAGDNEQFF.

The sample holds a few counts of this clonotype. This rearrangement joins TRBV6-2 or TRBV6-3 to TRBJ1-2; a possible D gene is TRBD1 (6 bases). The V gene lost 8 bases and the J gene lost 6 bases, with 28 bases spanning the gap. The CDR3 loop spans 17 amino acids. Germline CDR1 MNHEY, CDR2 SVGEGT. The CDR3 region is CASFYWTAEQGSHGYTF. The CDR3 coding sequence is TGTGCCAGCTTTTACTGGACCGCCGAACAGGGTTCGCATGGCTACACCTTC.

This clonotype has a handful of counts. This chain connects TRBV20-1 to TRBJ2-1; D possibly matches TRBD1 or TRBD2 (5 bases each). The germline V gene has CDR1 DFQATT and CDR2 SNEGSKA (reference sequence). The CDR3 runs 13 residues. Between the trimmed V and J ends, which lost 5 bases and 0 bases, there was a span of 8 bases. In DNA form, the CDR3 reads TGCAGTGCTCAGGGACCCTCCTACAATGAGCAGTTCTTC. It specifies CSAQGPSYNEQFF.

The V call is TRBV28, the J call TRBJ2-1, with D perhaps TRBD1 (6 bases). V was pared by 3 bases and J by 2 bases, with 11 bases between. There are 15 residues in the CDR3. Germline CDR1 MDHEN, CDR2 SYDVKM. CDR3 sequence: CASSFIRGTYNEQFF. DNA for the CDR3: TGTGCCAGCAGTTTCATCAGGGGAACCTACAATGAGCAGTTCTTC.

The rearrangement uses TRBV27 and TRBJ1-2; 7 bases line up with TRBD1. Trimming cost V 5 bases and J 6 bases; bases outside gene matches: 9. CDR3 length: 14 residues. Germline CDR1 MNHEY, CDR2 SMNVEV (reference sequence). CDR3 loop: CASSLSTGLNGYTF. The CDR3 region has the DNA TGTGCCAGCAGTCTCTCGACAGGGTTGAATGGCTACACCTTC.

This clonotype was found a few times. The V call is TRBV7-2, the J call TRBJ2-7; 9 bases are a match to TRBD2. CDR1 and CDR2 (germline): SGHTA, FQGNSA. V lost 2 bases, J lost 4 bases, and 6 bases stayed unmatched. There are 15 residues in the CDR3. CDR3 coding DNA: TGTGCCAGCAGCTTAAAAGCGGGGGGTAGATACGAGCAGTACTTC. As protein: CASSLKAGGRYEQYF.

The chain couples TRBV11-1 to TRBJ2-1, with D uncertain. The CDR3 consists of 16 residues. Trimming stripped 7 bases from V and 4 bases from J, with 20 bases between. CDR1 is SGHAT and CDR2 is FQDESV in the germline V gene (reference sequence). CDR3 amino acids: CASKQPRSMGYNEQFF. The DNA for the CDR3 is TGTGCCAGCAAACAACCCAGGTCAATGGGGTACAATGAGCAGTTCTTC.

This clonotype has more than one count but fewer than ten. This sequence joins TRBV6-5 and TRBJ2-1; TRBD1 matches 8 bases. The V and J ends lost 5 bases and 0 bases, in that order; junction bases with no gene match: 6. The CDR3 is 16 amino acids. Germline CDR1 is MNHEY and CDR2 is SVGAGI. CDR3 amino acids: CASSLTGDSSYNEQFF. The CDR3 DNA reads as TGTGCCAGCAGTCTGACAGGGGATAGCTCCTACAATGAGCAGTTCTTC.